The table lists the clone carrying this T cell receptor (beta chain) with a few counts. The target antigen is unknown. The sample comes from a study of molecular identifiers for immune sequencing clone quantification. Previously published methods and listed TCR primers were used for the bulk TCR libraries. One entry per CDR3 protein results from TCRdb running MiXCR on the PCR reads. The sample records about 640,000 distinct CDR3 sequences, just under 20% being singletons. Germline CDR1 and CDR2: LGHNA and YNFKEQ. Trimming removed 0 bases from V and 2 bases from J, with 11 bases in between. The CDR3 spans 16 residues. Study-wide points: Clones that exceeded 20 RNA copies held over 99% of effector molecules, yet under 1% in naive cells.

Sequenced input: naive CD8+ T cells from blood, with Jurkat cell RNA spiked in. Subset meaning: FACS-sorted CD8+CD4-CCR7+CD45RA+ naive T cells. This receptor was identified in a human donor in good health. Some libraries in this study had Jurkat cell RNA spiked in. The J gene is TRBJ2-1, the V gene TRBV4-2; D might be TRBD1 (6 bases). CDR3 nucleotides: TGTGCCAGCAGCCAAGATCTTGGGACAACCTACAATGAGCAGTTCTTC. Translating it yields CASSQDLGTTYNEQFF.